This entry lists 3 T cell receptor beta chains sequenced from one sample in a study of shared clonotypes between healthy human individuals. Naive CD8 cells were CD45RO-negative, positively selected for CCR7, excluding terminally differentiated effector memory CD45RA+ cells. The method was immunoSEQ multiplex PCR; TCRdb's version includes in-frame clones alone and lacks a portion of them. This table holds 2 million to 2.5 million clones, approximately 94% found once. Input material: naive CD8+ T cells from PBMCs. The receptors shown here come from a man aged 18 to 29 in good health. Some clones in this sample may be carry-over from other donors' samples.

The V call is TRBV4-1, the J call TRBJ2-1; no firm D call. CDR3 length equals 17 residues. V was shortened by 4 bases and J by 0 bases, with 16 bases between the two germline ends. Germline loops: CDR1 MGHRA, CDR2 YSYEKL. The CDR3, as DNA: TGCGCCAGCAGCCCCCGATCCTCCGGTAGCTCCTACAATGAGCAGTTCTTC. This gives the protein CASSPRSSGSSYNEQFF.

The chain uses TRBV5-5 and TRBJ1-4, with 7 bases matching TRBD1. V trimming: 7 bases; J trimming: 7 bases; junction bases outside the gene matches: 10. This CDR3 is built from 14 residues. Germline V gives CDR1 SGHKS, CDR2 YYEKEE (reference sequence). The CDR3 protein is CASGDRAGGEKLFF. The CDR3, as DNA: TGTGCCAGCGGTGACAGGGCAGGGGGTGAAAAACTGTTTTTT. Full variable domain (outside the CDR3, taken from reference TRBV5-5 and TRBJ1-4): DAGVTQSPTHLIKTRGQQVTLRCSPISGHKSVSWYQQVLGQGPQFIFQYYEKEERGRGNFPDRFSARQFPNYSSELNVNALLLGDSALYLCASGDRAGGEKLFFGSGTQLSVL.

This rearrangement joins TRBV11-1 to TRBJ1-3; D might be TRBD1 (6 bases). Trimming shortened V by 5 bases and J by 1 base, and 12 bases separated the two germline ends. The CDR3 extends over 15 amino acids. Per germline, CDR1 SGHAT and CDR2 FQDESV (reference sequence). This CDR3 is CASSTRTESGNTIYF. The CDR3 DNA follows: TGTGCCAGCAGCACCCGGACAGAATCTGGAAACACCATATATTTT.